One TCR beta chain is described in this entry. Its antigen is currently not known. Per-base quality was not reported, and no clone a single base away is much larger than it. The data were taken from a study of blood T cell dynamics during melanoma immunotherapy (TCRdb year 2020). Broadly, across the study: Patients with metastatic melanoma were treated with first-line pembrolizumab or nivolumab plus ipilimumab as standard of care in the United Kingdom. To identify early correlates of response, the study profiled peripheral T cell receptor repertoires in patients with metastatic melanoma before and after one cycle of checkpoint inhibitor therapy. Consecutive patients formed a training cohort, and a further independent group of patients from the same centre was pooled into an external validation set.

The time point label here, explained by the study, means: week 3, after first cycle of checkpoint inhibitor. Blood samples were collected before treatment (T0) and at week 3 (W3), after the first cycle of checkpoint blockade. Except for two patients with rapid clinical progression, response was assessed 12 weeks after the first infusion by RECIST 1.1; disease control meant complete response, partial response or stable disease. Patients were not eligible if they had prior systemic cancer treatment, concomitant immunosuppressant therapy or synchronous other active malignancies. TCR beta was sequenced in both bulk PBMC and plasma cell-free DNA in order to track circulating cells as well as T cell turnover. PBMC were isolated from blood with Lymphoprep and SepMate tubes, followed by red cell lysis. QIAamp DNA Blood Mini kits were used to extract DNA from PBMC and from sorted T cell subsets. The research as a whole found: The relatively small sample size was recognized as a factor that could limit how well the results generalize. Patients who later achieved disease control showed a bifurcated PBMC repertoire reorganization at W3, with increased clonality or increased diversity, unlike progressors. Whether the T cell clones behind the repertoire changes were melanoma-specific or instead reflected general immune activation was something the study could not determine.

Trimming removed 3 bases from V and 6 bases from J; the gene matches leave 4 bases unexplained. According to the germline V gene, CDR1 reads KGHSH and CDR2 reads LQKENI. The CDR3 contains 14 residues, cysteine and phenylalanine counted. Only the CDR3 DNA is retained, 42 bases long and in frame from the first base. For every bulk PBMC sample, a fixed 350 ng of DNA was loaded. Following the manufacturer instructions, the immunoSEQ TCRb Assay kit was used to amplify TCR beta CDR3 sequences from genomic DNA. The KAPA Library Quantification Kit for Illumina platforms was used to quantify the pooled libraries by qPCR. Pooled libraries were sequenced on an Illumina NextSeq 500, clustered at roughly 0.55-1.1 pM. The paper's processing steps were these. TCR data were analyzed using immunoSEQ ANALYZER and the R LymphoSeq package. A rearrangement efficiency score was calculated as productive divided by the sum of productive and non-productive CDR3 sequences. Clonality was measured with the Gini coefficient and diversity with the Renyi index at alpha=1, and both measures were compared pairwise between timepoints within each patient. Clonal relatedness, based on an edit distance of 3, and repertoire similarity, based on the Bhattacharyya coefficient, were both computed in LymphoSeq. To classify response, a linear discriminant analysis based on week-3 changes in clonality and diversity was built using the R MASS and caret packages. The source is immuneACCESS, and TCRdb retained only in-frame sequences with V and J called. Part of the clones is not carried over; for the studies checked, unresolved V genes explain less than half of this, and the remainder is unexplained. That table supplies the V and J calls and clone size; D and trimming were determined from the DNA. The sample profile shows about 28,000 clones; roughly 88% of them were found once. 10% of the sample belongs to the ten largest clones.

This clonotype was sampled from a human donor with melanoma. The sequence joins TRBV18 to TRBJ2-3, and TRBD1 matches 9 of the central bases. The specimen was blood, collected from a patient treated with checkpoint blockade. The CDR3 amino acid sequence is: CASSPTGGADTQYF. The DNA is as follows: TGTGCCAGCTCACCTACAGGGGGCGCGGATACGCAGTATTTT.